This entry lists 11 T cell receptor beta chains sequenced from one sample in a study of T cells in Graves' hyperthyroidism and ophthalmopathy. RNA transcripts were the template for amplifying TCR beta CDR3 regions. The HTBI primer set served for first-round RT-PCR of the TCR CDR3. TCRdb processed the multiplex PCR reads anew with MiXCR; each CDR3 protein has one entry. Of fewer than 900,000 distinct CDR3 sequences in the sample, approximately 16% are singletons; the top ten hold roughly 8%. The sequenced sample consisted of blood. Receptors originate from a man younger than 35 with Graves' hyperthyroidism.

The chain carries TRBV28 and TRBJ1-6; possibly TRBD1 for D (6 bases). V was trimmed by 4 bases and J by 3 bases, leaving 13 bases between them. This CDR3 spans 16 amino acids. Per the germline V gene, CDR1 is MDHEN and CDR2 is SYDVKM. The CDR3 DNA is TGTGCCAGCAGTTCCGAAACAGGGAACTATAATTCACCCCTCCACTTT. Translation: CASSSETGNYNSPLHF.

In regard to this clonotype: This could be a read error, since a much larger clone is one nucleotide away. The CDR3 DNA reads TGTGCCGGCTCACCATTGGGGACCGGGGAGCTGTTTTTT. Translation gives CAGSPLGTGELFF. The chain combines TRBV18 with TRBJ2-2; D remains unclear. The CDR3 totals 13 residues. Germline assignment: CDR1 KGHSH and CDR2 LQKENI.

CDR3 in amino acids: CASSYATEQETQYF. DNA of the CDR3: TGTGCCAGCAGCTATGCGACAGAGCAAGAGACCCAGTACTTC. This chain uses TRBV7-9 with TRBJ2-5, with a weak D call TRBD1 (5 bases). Trimming pared 4 bases from V and 2 bases from J, leaving 11 bases between. The CDR3 is made up of 14 amino acids. From germline, CDR1 is SEHNR and CDR2 FQNEAQ (reference sequence).

This clonotype was detected only a few times. The chain links TRBV25-1 to TRBJ2-2; D ambiguous. Between the trimmed V and J ends, which lost 3 bases and 0 bases, there was a span of 11 bases. The germline CDR1 and CDR2 sequences are MGHDK and SYGVNS. The length of the CDR3 is 16 residues. CDR3 nucleotide sequence: TGTGCCAGCAGTGACGCCCTCCTCGCGAACACCGGGGAGCTGTTTTTT. Its translation is CASSDALLANTGELFF.

The J gene is TRBJ1-2, the V gene TRBV4-3, with D maybe TRBD1 (6 bases). Trimming cost V 0 bases and J 8 bases, with 19 bases left between them. From germline, CDR1 is LGHNA and CDR2 YSLEER. The length of the CDR3 is 16 residues. Written as DNA, the CDR3 is TGCGCCAGCAGCCAAGATTGGGGGGGCGCGGAAAAGGGCTACACCTTC. It is translated as CASSQDWGGAEKGYTF.

In its sample, this clonotype was seen many times. In DNA form, the CDR3 reads TGTGCCAGCAGCTTAAGGGGGGGGAGGATTGGTGAAGAGACCCAGTACTTC. This encodes CASSLRGGRIGEETQYF. This sequence joins TRBV7-2 and TRBJ2-5; perhaps TRBD2 as D (7 bases). The germline V and J ends were trimmed by 2 bases and 3 bases, with 19 bases remaining between them. CDR3 length: 17 amino acids. In germline, CDR1 is SGHTA, CDR2 FQGNSA.

This clonotype appeared many times. V is TRBV11-3 and J is TRBJ2-1; 7 nucleotides align to TRBD2. The V and J ends lost 1 base and 14 bases, in that order; junction bases with no gene match: 2. The CDR3 sequence is 11 residues long. CDR1 SGHNT and CDR2 YENEEA come from the germline V gene. CDR3 sequence reads: CASSLGGSKFF. The CDR3 coding sequence is TGTGCCAGCAGCTTAGGCGGGAGTAAGTTCTTC.

The V and J genes are TRBV18 and TRBJ2-7, with 16 bases identical to TRBD2. Germline-derived CDR1 and CDR2 are KGHSH and LQKENI. This CDR3 is built from 16 residues. The junction had 4 bases not matched to a gene; V was cut back by 3 bases and J by 5 bases. The CDR3 is CASSPGTSGRADEQYF. CDR3 in DNA: TGTGCCAGCTCACCCGGGACTAGCGGGAGGGCCGACGAGCAGTACTTC.

This clonotype has only a few counts. This rearrangement joins TRBV10-2 to TRBJ2-7, with 12 bases lining up with TRBD2. The germline V gene encodes CDR1 WSHSY and CDR2 SAAADI. The V and J ends lost 6 bases and 0 bases, in that order; junction bases with no gene match: 6. The CDR3 runs 16 residues. The chain's CDR3 is CASSLTSGSSSYEQYF. The CDR3 nucleotides are TGCGCCAGCAGCTTGACTAGCGGGAGTTCCTCCTACGAGCAGTACTTC.

The chain recombines TRBV10-3 with TRBJ1-5; 12 nucleotides agree with TRBD1. The CDR3 has 16 residues. V was clipped by 6 bases and J by 7 bases; unmatched bases: 10. Germline CDR1 reads ENHRY; CDR2 reads SYGVKD. The CDR3 nucleotides read TGTGCCATCAGACCCACGGGACAGGGGGCTGGCCAGCCCCAGCATTTT. It yields the protein CAIRPTGQGAGQPQHF.

This clonotype turned up a few times. This chain joins TRBV11-3 and TRBJ2-2, with 10 positions matching TRBD2. CDR1 is SGHNT, CDR2 YENEEA, per germline. This CDR3 comprises 18 residues. The V segment lost 5 bases and the J segment 6 bases; nucleotides outside the gene matches: 15. The CDR3 DNA sequence: TGTGCCAGCAGCCTTATAAGCGGGAGGGCCCTGAAACCCGGGGAGCTGTTTTTT. It is translated as CASSLISGRALKPGELFF.